The entry that follows covers one T cell receptor (beta chain) sequence. Looked up from germline, CDR1 is SGDLS and CDR2 is YYNGEE. The CDR3 has 16 amino acids. J gave up 3 bases and V 4 bases, and 8 bases lay outside the gene matches. TCRdb's table, derived via immunoSEQ multiplex PCR, lists solely in-frame clones and lacks some. In the table there are 250,000 or so clones, roughly nine tenths of which are singletons. The source of the sample is a study of blood T cell repertoires in COVID-19. Material: peripheral blood. This sequence was found in a man between 60 and 75 years old with acute or convalescent COVID-19. The chain employs TRBV9 and TRBJ2-3; TRBD2 aligns across 10 bases. CDR3 DNA: TGTGCCAGCAGCCCACGAGAAGCGGGAGGGACAGATACGCAGTATTTT. Its protein product is CASSPREAGGTDTQYF.